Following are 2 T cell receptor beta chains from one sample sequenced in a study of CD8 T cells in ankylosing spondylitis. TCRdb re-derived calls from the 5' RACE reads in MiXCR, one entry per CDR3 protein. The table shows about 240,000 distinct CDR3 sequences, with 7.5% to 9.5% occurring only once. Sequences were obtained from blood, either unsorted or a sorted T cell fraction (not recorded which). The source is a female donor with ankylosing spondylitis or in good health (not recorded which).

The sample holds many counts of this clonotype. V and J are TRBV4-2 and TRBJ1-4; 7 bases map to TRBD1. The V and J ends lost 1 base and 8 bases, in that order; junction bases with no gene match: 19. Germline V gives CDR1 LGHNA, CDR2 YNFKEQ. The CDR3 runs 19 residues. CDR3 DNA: TGTGCCAGCAGCCAAGGAACGAGAGCCGGGGAGCAGGGGGGAGAAAAACTGTTTTTT. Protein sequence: CASSQGTRAGEQGGEKLFF.

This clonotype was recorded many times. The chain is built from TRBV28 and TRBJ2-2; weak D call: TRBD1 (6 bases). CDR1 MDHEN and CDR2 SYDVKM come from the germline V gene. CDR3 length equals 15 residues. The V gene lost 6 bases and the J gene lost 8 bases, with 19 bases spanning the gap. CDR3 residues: CASRQNPQGHGELFF. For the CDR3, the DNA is TGTGCCAGCAGGCAAAATCCCCAGGGGCATGGGGAGCTGTTTTTT.